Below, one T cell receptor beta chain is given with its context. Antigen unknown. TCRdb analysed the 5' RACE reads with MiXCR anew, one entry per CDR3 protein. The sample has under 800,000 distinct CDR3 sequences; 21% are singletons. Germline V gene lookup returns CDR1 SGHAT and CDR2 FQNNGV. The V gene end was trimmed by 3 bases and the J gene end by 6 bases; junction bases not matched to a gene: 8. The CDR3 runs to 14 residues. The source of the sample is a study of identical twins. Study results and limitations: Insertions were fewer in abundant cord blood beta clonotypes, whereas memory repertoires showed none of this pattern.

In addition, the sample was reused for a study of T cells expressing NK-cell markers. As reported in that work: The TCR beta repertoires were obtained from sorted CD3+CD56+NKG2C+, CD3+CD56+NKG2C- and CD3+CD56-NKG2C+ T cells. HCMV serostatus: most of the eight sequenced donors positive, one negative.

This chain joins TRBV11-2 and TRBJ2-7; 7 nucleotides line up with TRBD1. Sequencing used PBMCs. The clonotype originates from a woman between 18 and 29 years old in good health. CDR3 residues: CASSFTGVPLEQYF. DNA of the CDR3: TGTGCCAGCAGCTTTACAGGGGTCCCCCTCGAGCAGTACTTC.